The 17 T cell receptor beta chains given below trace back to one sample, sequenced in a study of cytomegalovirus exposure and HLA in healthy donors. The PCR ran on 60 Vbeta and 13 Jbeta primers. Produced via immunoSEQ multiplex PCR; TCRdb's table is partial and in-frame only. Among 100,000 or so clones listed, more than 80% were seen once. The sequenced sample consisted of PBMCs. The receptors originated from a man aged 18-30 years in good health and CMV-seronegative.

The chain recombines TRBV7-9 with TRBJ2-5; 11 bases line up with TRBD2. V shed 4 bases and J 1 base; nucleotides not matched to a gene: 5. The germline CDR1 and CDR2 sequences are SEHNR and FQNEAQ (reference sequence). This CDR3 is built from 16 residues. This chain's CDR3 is CASSSLAGGGQETQYF. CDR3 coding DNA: TGTGCCAGCAGCTCCTTAGCGGGAGGGGGCCAAGAGACCCAGTACTTC.

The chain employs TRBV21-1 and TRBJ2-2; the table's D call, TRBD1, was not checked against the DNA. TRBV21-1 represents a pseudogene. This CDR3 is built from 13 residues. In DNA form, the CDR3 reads TGTGCCAGCAGCAATGAACAGGCCGGGGAGCTGTTTTTT. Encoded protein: CASSNEQAGELFF.

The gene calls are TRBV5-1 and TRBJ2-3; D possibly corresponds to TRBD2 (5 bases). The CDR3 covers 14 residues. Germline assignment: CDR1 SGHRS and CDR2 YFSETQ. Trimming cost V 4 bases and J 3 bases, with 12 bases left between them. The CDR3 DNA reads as TGCGCCAGCAGCCCCGGAGGCCTGACAGATACGCAGTATTTT. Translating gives CASSPGGLTDTQYF.

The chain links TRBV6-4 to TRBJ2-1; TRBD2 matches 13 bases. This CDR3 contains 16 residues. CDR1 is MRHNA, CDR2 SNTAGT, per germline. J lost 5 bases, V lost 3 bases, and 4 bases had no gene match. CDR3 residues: CASSESGLAGHNEQFF. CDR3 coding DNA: TGTGCCAGCAGTGAATCGGGACTAGCGGGACACAATGAGCAGTTCTTC.

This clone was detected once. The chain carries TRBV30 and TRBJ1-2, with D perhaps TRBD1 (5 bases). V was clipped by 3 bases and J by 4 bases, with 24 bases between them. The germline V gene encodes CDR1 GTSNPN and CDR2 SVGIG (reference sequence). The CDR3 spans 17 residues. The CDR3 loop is CAWRGRAAPFTIYGYTF. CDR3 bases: TGTGCCTGGAGAGGCAGGGCCGCCCCCTTCACAATCTATGGCTACACCTTC.

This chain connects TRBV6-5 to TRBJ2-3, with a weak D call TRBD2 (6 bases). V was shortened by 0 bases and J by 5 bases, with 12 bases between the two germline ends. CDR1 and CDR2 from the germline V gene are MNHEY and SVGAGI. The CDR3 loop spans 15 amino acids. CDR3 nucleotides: TGTGCCAGCAGTTACTCAGGCGGGATCGGAGATACGCAGTATTTT. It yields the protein CASSYSGGIGDTQYF.

The CDR3 DNA is TGTGCCAGTAGACCCGGGACTAGCGAGTCCTACGAGCAGTACTTC. This gives the protein CASRPGTSESYEQYF. This rearrangement joins TRBV19 to TRBJ2-7, with 10 bases aligning to TRBD2. Trimming removed 6 bases from V and 1 base from J; junction bases left unmatched: 6. CDR1 and CDR2 from the germline V gene are LNHDA and SQIVND (reference sequence). This CDR3 has 15 residues.

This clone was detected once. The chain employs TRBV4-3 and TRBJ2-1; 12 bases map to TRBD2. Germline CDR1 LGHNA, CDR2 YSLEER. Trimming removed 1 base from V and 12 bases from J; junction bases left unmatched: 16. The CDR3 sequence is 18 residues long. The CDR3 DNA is TGCGCCAGCAGCCAAGGCATCTGGGAGCTAGCGGGAGGGACGGGGCAGTTCTTC. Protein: CASSQGIWELAGGTGQFF.

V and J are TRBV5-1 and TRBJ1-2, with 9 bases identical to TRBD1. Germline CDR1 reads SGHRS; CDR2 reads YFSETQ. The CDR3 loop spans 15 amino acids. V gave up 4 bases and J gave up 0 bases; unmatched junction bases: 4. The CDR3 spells CASSPWTGANYGYTF. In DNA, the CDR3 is TGCGCCAGCAGCCCTTGGACAGGGGCTAACTATGGCTACACCTTC.

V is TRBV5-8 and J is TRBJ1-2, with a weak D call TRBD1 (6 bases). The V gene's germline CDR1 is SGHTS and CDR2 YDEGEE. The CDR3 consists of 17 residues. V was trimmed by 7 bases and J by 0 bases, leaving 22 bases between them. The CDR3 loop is CASPKTAGVITNYGYTF. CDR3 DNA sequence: TGTGCCAGCCCCAAAACTGCAGGGGTAATAACTAACTATGGCTACACCTTC.

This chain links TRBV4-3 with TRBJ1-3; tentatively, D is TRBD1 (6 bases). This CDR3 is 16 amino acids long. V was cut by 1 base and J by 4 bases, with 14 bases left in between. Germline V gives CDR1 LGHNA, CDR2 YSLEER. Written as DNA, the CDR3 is TGCGCCAGCAGCCAAGTTTTCCGGGGACAAGGAAACACCATATATTTT. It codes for CASSQVFRGQGNTIYF.

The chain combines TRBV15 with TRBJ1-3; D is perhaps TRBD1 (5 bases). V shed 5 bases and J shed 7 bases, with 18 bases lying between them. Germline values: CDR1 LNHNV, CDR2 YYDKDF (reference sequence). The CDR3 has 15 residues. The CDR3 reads CATSAFGQFGNTIYF. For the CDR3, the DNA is TGTGCCACCAGCGCCTTCGGACAATTCGGGAACACCATATATTTT.

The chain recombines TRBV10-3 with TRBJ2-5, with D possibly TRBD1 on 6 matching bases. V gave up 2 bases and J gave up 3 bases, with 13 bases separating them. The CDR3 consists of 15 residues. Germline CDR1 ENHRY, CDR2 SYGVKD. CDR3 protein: CAISEVDRSKETQYF. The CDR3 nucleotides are TGTGCCATCAGTGAGGTTGACAGGAGTAAAGAGACCCAGTACTTC.

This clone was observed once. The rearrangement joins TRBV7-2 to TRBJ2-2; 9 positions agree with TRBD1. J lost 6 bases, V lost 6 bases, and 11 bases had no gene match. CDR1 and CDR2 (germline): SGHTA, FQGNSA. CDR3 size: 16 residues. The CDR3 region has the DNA TGTGCCAGCAGGGACACAGGGGGCAGGGTGTCCGGGGAGCTGTTTTTT. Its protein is CASRDTGGRVSGELFF.

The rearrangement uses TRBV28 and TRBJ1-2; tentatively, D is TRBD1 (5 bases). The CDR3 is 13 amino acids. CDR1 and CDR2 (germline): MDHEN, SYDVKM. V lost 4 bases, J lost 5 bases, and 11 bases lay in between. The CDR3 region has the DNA TGTGCCAGCAGTTCCGGGACTGTATATGGCTACACCTTC. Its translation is CASSSGTVYGYTF.

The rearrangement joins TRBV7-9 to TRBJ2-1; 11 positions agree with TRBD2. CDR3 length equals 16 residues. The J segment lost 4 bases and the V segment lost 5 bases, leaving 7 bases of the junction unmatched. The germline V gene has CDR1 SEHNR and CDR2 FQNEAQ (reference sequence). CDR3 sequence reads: CASSASGTSGYNEQFF. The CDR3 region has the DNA TGTGCCAGCAGCGCCTCCGGGACTAGCGGATACAATGAGCAGTTCTTC.

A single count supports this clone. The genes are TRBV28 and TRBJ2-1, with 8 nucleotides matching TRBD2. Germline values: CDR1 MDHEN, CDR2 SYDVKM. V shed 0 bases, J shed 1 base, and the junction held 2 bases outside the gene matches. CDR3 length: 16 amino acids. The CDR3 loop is CASSLWGGRSYNEQFF. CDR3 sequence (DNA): TGTGCCAGCAGTTTATGGGGCGGGAGGTCCTACAATGAGCAGTTCTTC.